This is a list of T cell receptor beta chains from one sample in a study of blood T cell repertoires in COVID-19. The protocol was immunoSEQ multiplex PCR, while the TCRdb copy is restricted to in-frame clones and leaves out a portion. In the table there are 80,000 to 90,000 clones, roughly 84% of which are singletons. Sequences were obtained from peripheral blood. The receptors originated from a man aged 70 or older with acute or convalescent COVID-19. CDR3s include the opening cysteine and the closing phenylalanine or tryptophan. A D gene is named only where the DNA matches it firmly. Size tells how often a clone was seen (once, few, many) or the class of an expanded clone, and some rows leave it out.

J | V | size | D | DNA | CDR3
TRBJ2-1 | TRBV14 | - | - | TGTGCCAGCAGCCCGTCTGGTCGGGGAAGGAATGAGCAGTTCTTC | CASSPSGRGRNEQFF
TRBJ1-1 | TRBV19 | - | - | TGTGCCAGCCGACAGTACATGAACACTGAAGCTTTCTTT | CASRQYMNTEAFF
TRBJ1-2 | TRBV30 | - | - | TGTGCCTGGAGCACGGGGAGCTATGGCTACACCTTC | CAWSTGSYGYTF
TRBJ1-6 | TRBV4-1 | - | TRBD1 | TGCGCCAGCAGCCCCGGGACAGGGAGGGATTCACCCCTCCACTTT | CASSPGTGRDSPLHF
TRBJ1-2 | TRBV6-5 | - | TRBD1 | TGTGCCAGCAGTCAAACAGGGGACTATGGCTACACCTTC | CASSQTGDYGYTF
TRBJ2-3 | TRBV7-9 | - | TRBD2 | TGTGCCAGCAGCCCGGGGGGGCCGGGAGATACGCAGTATTTT | CASSPGGPGDTQYF
TRBJ2-1 | TRBV18 | - | TRBD2 | TGTGCCAGCTCACCCTCTAGCGGGGGGGCCTTCTATGAGCAGTTCTTC | CASSPSSGGAFYEQFF
TRBJ1-1 | TRBV7-7 | - | - | TGTGCCAGCAGCTTGGCCAGGAACACTGAAGCTTTCTTT | CASSLARNTEAFF
TRBJ2-3 | TRBV5-6 | - | TRBD2 | TGTGCCAGCAGCCCCCTAGCGGGGGGGCTTGCAGATACGCAGTATTTT | CASSPLAGGLADTQYF
TRBJ2-1 | TRBV18 | - | TRBD1 | TGTGCCAGCTCACCATCCTTTGGGACAGGGGGCGAAAATGAGCAGTTCTTC | CASSPSFGTGGENEQFF
TRBJ1-6 | TRBV11-2 | once | - | TGTGCCAGCAGCTTAGTTCCAGGGGAGGGTAATTCACCCCTCCACTTT | CASSLVPGEGNSPLHF
TRBJ2-3 | TRBV27 | - | TRBD2 | TGTGCCAGCAGTCCACGTACTAGCGGGGTCACAGATACGCAGTATTTT | CASSPRTSGVTDTQYF
TRBJ1-2 | TRBV4-1 | - | TRBD1 | TGCGCCAGCAGCCAGGGGGGGACAGGGTCGTTACTTGGCTACACCTTC | CASSQGGTGSLLGYTF
TRBJ2-4 | TRBV4-2 | - | TRBD2 | TGTGCCAGCAGCCAAGATCATCAGCGGGGGGCAAATCAGTACTTC | CASSQDHQRGANQYF
TRBJ2-1 | TRBV2 | few | - | TGTGCCAGCAGCGCGGGGCCCTCCATAGAGCAGTTCTTC | CASSAGPSIEQFF
TRBJ2-5 | TRBV28 | few | TRBD1 | TGTGCCAGCAGGCCGGGACAGGGGCAAGAGACCCAGTACTTC | CASRPGQGQETQYF
TRBJ2-1 | TRBV5-1 | - | TRBD1 | TGCGCCAGCAGCTCCAGGACAGGGTACAATGAGCAGTTCTTC | CASSSRTGYNEQFF
TRBJ1-4 | TRBV6-5 | few | - | TGTGCCAGCAGTTTCAGGCTTGCAACTAATGAAAAACTGTTTTTT | CASSFRLATNEKLFF
TRBJ2-1 | TRBV3-1/TRBV3-2 | - | TRBD2 | TGTGCCAGCAGCCAAGACCCCCCGGGGGGGTCCGATGAGCAGTTCTTC | CASSQDPPGGSDEQFF
TRBJ1-1 | TRBV2 | few | - | TGTGCCAGCTCAGGGGACACTGAAGCTTTCTTT | CASSGDTEAFF
TRBJ2-5 | TRBV19 | - | TRBD1 | TGTGCCAGTAGCAGGGGGCTGTGGGAGACCCAGTACTTC | CASSRGLWETQYF